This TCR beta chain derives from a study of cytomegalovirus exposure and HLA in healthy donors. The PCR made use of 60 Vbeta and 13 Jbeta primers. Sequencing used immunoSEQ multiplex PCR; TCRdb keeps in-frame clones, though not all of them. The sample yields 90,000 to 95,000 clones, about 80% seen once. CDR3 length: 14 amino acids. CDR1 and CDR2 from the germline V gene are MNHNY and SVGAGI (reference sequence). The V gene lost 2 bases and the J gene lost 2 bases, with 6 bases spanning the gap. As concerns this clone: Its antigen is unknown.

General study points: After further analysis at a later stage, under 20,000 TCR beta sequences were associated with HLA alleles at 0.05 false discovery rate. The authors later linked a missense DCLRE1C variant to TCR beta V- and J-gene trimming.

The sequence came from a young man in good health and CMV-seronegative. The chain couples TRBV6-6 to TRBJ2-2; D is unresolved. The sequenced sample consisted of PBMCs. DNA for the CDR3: TGTGCCAGCAGTTACGGCTTCAACACCGGGGAGCTGTTTTTT. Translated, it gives CASSYGFNTGELFF.